This note documents a single TCR beta chain sequence. As yet, its antigen is unknown. These data are taken from a study of cytomegalovirus exposure and HLA in healthy donors. Study-wide findings and caveats: Further analysis was carried out later, and it showed several of the most significant clusters appearing linked to common viral pathogens. Roughly uniform sequencing depth across donors was assumed, possibly incorrectly. The records held CMV serostatus as the only immune exposure information.

PCR employed 60 Vbeta and 13 Jbeta primers. Measured with immunoSEQ multiplex PCR; TCRdb has only the in-frame clones, and not every one. This sample carries some 200,000 clones, approximately 90% of them seen once, and the ten largest clones take about 1%. Germline assignment: CDR1 SGDLS and CDR2 YYNGEE. CDR3 length: 15 amino acids. V shed 3 bases, J shed 5 bases, and the junction held 4 bases outside the gene matches. The clonotype originates from a woman younger than 30 in good health and CMV-seronegative. The chain links TRBV9 to TRBJ2-1, with 11 bases fitting TRBD2. Sequencing used PBMCs. CDR3 residues: CASSGGGLADNEQFF. The CDR3 nucleotides read TGTGCCAGCAGCGGGGGGGGACTAGCGGACAATGAGCAGTTCTTC.